The 28 T cell receptor beta chains below were found in one sample sequenced in a study of tumour-infiltrating T cells in Burkitt lymphoma. The assay was immunoSEQ multiplex PCR, and TCRdb's table has in-frame clones only and misses some. The table records about 4,400 clones, about 86% of them present only once. Source material: tumor tissue. Source of these receptors: a human donor with diffuse large B-cell lymphoma. Some clones in this sample may be carry-over from other donors' samples.

DNA for the CDR3: TGCAGCGTTGAGTGGCAAAACACCGGGGAGCTGTTTTTT. It codes for CSVEWQNTGELFF. The J gene is TRBJ2-2, the V gene TRBV29-1; D not certain. The CDR3 sequence is 13 residues long. V was clipped by 3 bases and J by 2 bases, with 7 bases between them. Germline V lookup: CDR1 SQVTM, CDR2 ANQGSEA.

The rearrangement joins TRBV13 to TRBJ1-1; TRBD1 matches at 9 bases. Germline trimming cut 2 bases from V and 6 bases from J; bases unmatched to any gene: 4. This CDR3 comprises 14 residues. Germline assignment: CDR1 PRHDT and CDR2 FYEKMQ (reference sequence). The CDR3 spells CASSLRRQGAEAFF. As DNA, the CDR3 is TGTGCCAGCAGCTTACGGAGACAGGGGGCTGAAGCTTTCTTT.

V is TRBV19 and J is TRBJ1-1, with unresolved D. Trimming cost V 3 bases and J 4 bases, with 12 bases left between them. Germline-derived CDR1 and CDR2 are LNHDA and SQIVND (reference sequence). The CDR3 spans 14 residues. The CDR3 DNA reads TGTGCCAGTAGTATTGGTGGGTCTGGCACTGAAGCTTTCTTT. This sequence encodes CASSIGGSGTEAFF.

The chain recombines TRBV6-5 with TRBJ1-3; D is ambiguous. Trimming left V 0 bases short and J 1 base short, with 7 bases between. Germline-derived CDR1 and CDR2 are MNHEY and SVGAGI. The CDR3 has 15 amino acids. In DNA form, the CDR3 reads TGTGCCAGCAGTTACTCGCTAGGTTCTGGAAACACCATATATTTT. Protein sequence: CASSYSLGSGNTIYF.

The chain joins TRBV6-6 to TRBJ2-1, with D unresolved. The CDR3 runs to 13 residues. Germline assignment: CDR1 MNHNY and CDR2 SVGAGI (reference sequence). V lost 11 bases and J lost 0, with 11 bases in between. Written as DNA, the CDR3 is TGTGCCTCACGCGGCGACTCCTACAATGAGCAGTTCTTC. It translates to CASRGDSYNEQFF.

The rearrangement links TRBV7-2 to TRBJ1-5; D perhaps matches TRBD1 (5 bases). The CDR3 spans 14 residues. V was cut by 5 bases and J by 3 bases, with 11 bases left in between. The germline gives CDR1 SGHTA, CDR2 FQGNSA. The CDR3 protein is CASSSRQNNQPQHF. CDR3 coding DNA: TGTGCCAGCAGCAGCCGACAGAACAATCAGCCCCAGCATTTT.

V usage is TRBV19 and J usage is TRBJ2-5; TRBD2 matches at 8 bases. J was trimmed by 1 base and V by 7 bases; bases with no gene match: 8. The CDR3 consists of 15 residues. Germline assignment: CDR1 LNHDA and CDR2 SQIVND (reference sequence). CDR3 sequence: CASNGGDSLQETQYF. CDR3 sequence (DNA): TGTGCCAGTAACGGGGGGGACTCCCTCCAAGAGACCCAGTACTTC. The full variable domain, in which reference TRBV19 and TRBJ2-5 provide the parts outside the CDR3, is DGGITQSPKYLFRKEGQNVTLSCEQNLNHDAMYWYRQDPGQGLRLIYYSQIVNDFQKGDIAEGYSVSREKKESFPLTVTSAQKNPTAFYLCASNGGDSLQETQYFGPGTRLLVL.

CDR3 nucleotides: TGTGCCAGTGGTTATGAAGCTTTCTTT. It encodes CASGYEAFF. The chain employs TRBV2 and TRBJ1-1; D is uncertain. This CDR3 has 9 amino acids. The germline CDR1 and CDR2 sequences are SNHLY and FYNNEI. Trimming cost V 9 bases and J 7 bases, with 6 bases left between them.

The V and J genes are TRBV7-2 and TRBJ2-3; D is unresolved. The CDR3 consists of 12 residues. The V gene's germline CDR1 is SGHTA and CDR2 FQGNSA. V was cut by 3 bases and J by 6 bases, with 7 bases left in between. The CDR3 loop is CASSFYLDTQYF. In nucleotides, the CDR3 is TGTGCCAGCAGCTTTTATCTGGATACGCAGTATTTT.

In its sample, this clone was seen a few times. The chain uses TRBV30 and TRBJ2-4, with D perhaps given as TRBD1 or TRBD2 (5 bases each). V gave up 2 bases and J gave up 5 bases, with 7 bases separating them. The V gene's germline CDR1 is GTSNPN and CDR2 SVGIG (reference sequence). The CDR3 has 12 residues. The CDR3 DNA sequence: TGTGCCTGGAGTCGGGACGAAAACATTCAGTACTTC. It is translated as CAWSRDENIQYF.

The chain uses TRBV19 and TRBJ1-5, with a weak D call TRBD1 (5 bases). V lost 6 bases to trimming and J lost 4 bases, with 16 bases between them. Germline CDR1 and CDR2: LNHDA and SQIVND (reference sequence). The CDR3 totals 15 residues. DNA for the CDR3: TGTGCCAGTAGCCGTGTATGGGGACCGAATCAGCCCCAGCATTTT. It encodes CASSRVWGPNQPQHF.

Only a few counts were recorded for this clone. This rearrangement joins TRBV6-5 to TRBJ1-5; D perhaps matches TRBD1 (5 bases). Between the trimmed V and J ends, which lost 2 bases and 5 bases, there was a span of 7 bases. Per the germline V gene, CDR1 is MNHEY and CDR2 is SVGAGI. CDR3 length: 13 amino acids. The CDR3 DNA reads as TGTGCCAGCAGTTACCAGGGCGATCAGCCCCAGCATTTT. This sequence encodes CASSYQGDQPQHF.

This CDR3 reads CSPFDRAYQETQYF. Written as DNA, the CDR3 is TGCAGCCCCTTCGACCGCGCGTACCAAGAGACCCAGTACTTC. The genes are TRBV29-1 and TRBJ2-5; D remains unclear. CDR3 length: 14 amino acids. V lost 8 bases and J lost 0, with 16 bases in between. Germline CDR1 is SQVTM and CDR2 is ANQGSEA.

This chain connects TRBV5-5 to TRBJ2-2; tentatively, D is TRBD1 or TRBD2 (5 bases each). CDR1 is SGHKS, CDR2 YYEKEE, per germline (reference sequence). The ends were cut back, 7 bases at V and 6 bases at J, with 10 bases in the middle. The CDR3 consists of 12 residues. CDR3 bases: TGTGCCAGCGGGCCGGGGCCCGGGGAGCTGTTTTTT. This encodes CASGPGPGELFF.

CDR3 in amino acids: CASRPRDRVEAFF. In DNA form, the CDR3 reads TGTGCCAGCAGGCCCCGGGACAGGGTTGAAGCTTTCTTT. V usage is TRBV11-2 and J usage is TRBJ1-1, with 9 bases identical to TRBD1. V lost 6 bases and J lost 7; bases outside the gene matches: 6. Germline V lookup: CDR1 SGHAT, CDR2 FQNNGV. The CDR3 totals 13 residues.

This clone is categorized as large. The chain has TRBV19 and TRBJ1-1; D gene unclear. Trimming removed 7 bases from V and 0 bases from J, with 15 bases in between. The CDR3 has 15 residues. The germline gives CDR1 LNHDA, CDR2 SQIVND (reference sequence). The CDR3 DNA reads as TGTGCCAGTATTTCCACCGTTTTGATGAACACTGAAGCTTTCTTT. It codes for CASISTVLMNTEAFF.

V usage is TRBV28 and J usage is TRBJ1-1; 7 positions match TRBD1. The J segment lost 7 bases and the V segment lost 6 bases, leaving 11 bases of the junction unmatched. The CDR3 length is 14 residues. Germline V gene sequence: CDR1 MDHEN, CDR2 SYDVKM. CDR3 bases: TGTGCCAGCAGACATCCCATCGGGACAGTTGAAGCTTTCTTT. This codes for CASRHPIGTVEAFF.

In this sample, this clone turned up a few times. The rearrangement links TRBV6-5 to TRBJ2-1, with TRBD2 matching 8 bases. The germline gives CDR1 MNHEY, CDR2 SVGAGI. This CDR3 has 13 residues. Trimming took 8 bases from V and 3 from J; bases not matched to a gene: 3. DNA for the CDR3: TGTGCCAGCCGACTAGCGCACTACAATGAGCAGTTCTTC. It yields the protein CASRLAHYNEQFF.

CDR3: CASSQAGSSGRTQYF. In DNA, the CDR3 is TGTGCCAGCAGCCAAGCCGGGTCTTCAGGCAGGACGCAGTATTTT. The V call is TRBV14, the J call TRBJ2-3, with D unresolved. V dropped 1 base and J dropped 9 bases, with 17 bases sitting between them. Germline V CDR1 and CDR2: SGHDN, FVKESK. The CDR3 covers 15 residues.

The rearrangement joins TRBV7-6 to TRBJ2-1; D gene unclear. V lost 2 bases and J 7 bases, leaving 9 bases between the germline ends. This CDR3 spans 13 amino acids. The germline V gene has CDR1 SGHVS and CDR2 FNYEAQ. The CDR3 protein is CASSLSSQNEQFF. Here the CDR3 DNA reads TGTGCCAGCAGCTTATCCAGCCAGAATGAGCAGTTCTTC.

The rearrangement joins TRBV4-1 to TRBJ2-5; 14 bases match TRBD2. Near its end, the DNA agrees better with TRBJ2-7, so the J call may be wrong. CDR1 is MGHRA and CDR2 is YSYEKL in the germline V gene. The CDR3 length is 17 residues. This CDR3 is CASSQESGLAGAYEQYF. Here the CDR3 DNA reads TGCGCCAGCAGCCAAGAATCGGGACTAGCGGGGGCCTACGAGCAGTACTTC.

The rearrangement joins TRBV5-1 to TRBJ1-2, with 8 bases that match TRBD1. CDR3 size: 16 residues. Germline V gives CDR1 SGHRS, CDR2 YFSETQ. V lost 9 bases, J lost 3 bases, and 16 bases stayed unmatched. Here the CDR3 reads CATRRDRNLVDYGYTF. CDR3 coding DNA: TGCGCCACCCGCCGGGACAGGAATCTCGTGGACTATGGCTACACCTTC.

This clone was detected once. The V and J genes are TRBV6-5 and TRBJ2-7; D might be TRBD2 (5 bases). The germline gives CDR1 MNHEY, CDR2 SVGAGI. V was cut by 7 bases and J by 0 bases, with 16 bases left in between. The CDR3 runs 15 residues. The CDR3 DNA reads as TGTGCCAGCACTCCCCGAGGACTCAGCTCCTACGAGCAGTACTTC. As protein: CASTPRGLSSYEQYF.

The chain employs TRBV7-3 and TRBJ1-2; 7 positions agree with TRBD1. The V gene end was trimmed by 1 base and the J gene end by 4 bases; junction bases not matched to a gene: 6. From germline, CDR1 is SGHTA and CDR2 FQGTGA. The CDR3 totals 15 residues. The CDR3 is CASSLMAGGAYGYTF. DNA for the CDR3: TGTGCCAGCAGCTTAATGGCAGGGGGAGCCTATGGCTACACCTTC.

CDR3 sequence (DNA): TGTGCCAGCAGTCGAACCGGGACTCACAACTATGGCTACACCTTC. Residues: CASSRTGTHNYGYTF. The genes are TRBV6-5 and TRBJ1-2; possibly TRBD1 for D (5 bases). Between the trimmed V and J ends, which lost 5 bases and 2 bases, there was a span of 15 bases. CDR1 MNHEY and CDR2 SVGAGI come from the germline V gene. CDR3 length: 15 residues.

This clone was recorded a few times. This chain links TRBV5-1 with TRBJ2-5; D is possibly TRBD2 (6 bases). The V gene lost 4 bases and the J gene lost 4 bases, with 8 bases spanning the gap. This CDR3 is built from 12 residues. Germline CDR1 SGHRS, CDR2 YFSETQ. DNA for the CDR3: TGCGCCAGCAGCCCGGGGGTAGAGACCCAGTACTTC. It specifies CASSPGVETQYF.

Concerning this clone: Other DNA variants within this sample encode the same CDR3. The chain employs TRBV6-1 and TRBJ2-3, with TRBD2 matching 10 bases. V gave up 6 bases and J gave up 8 bases; unmatched junction bases: 5. The germline gives CDR1 MNHNS, CDR2 SASEGT. This CDR3 comprises 13 residues. CDR3 residues: CASSPGLASTQYF. CDR3 sequence (DNA): TGTGCCAGCAGCCCGGGACTAGCGAGTACGCAGTATTTT.

The chain carries TRBV29-1 and TRBJ1-1; perhaps TRBD1 as D (5 bases). The V end was cut by 0 bases, the J end by 8 bases, with 13 bases between. This CDR3 is built from 13 residues. CDR1 SQVTM and CDR2 ANQGSEA come from the germline V gene. The CDR3 DNA is TGCAGCGTTGAAGAGGTGCGGGACGGCGAAGCTTTCTTT. Its protein product is CSVEEVRDGEAFF.